This T cell receptor beta chain derives from a study of blood T cell repertoires in COVID-19 (dated by TCRdb to the early 2020s). Notes on the research overall: The collaborator samples originated in the United States, Italy and Spain and spanned the acute and convalescent phases of COVID-19. The prospective study material was composed of cDNA or gDNA derived from T cells, B-cell-depleted T cells, or PBMCs. Samples came from the ongoing ImmuneRACE study (first 160 participants) plus 1,254 subjects from 6 global collaborators. Subjects who had been exposed to COVID-19, were actively infected with it, or had recovered from it provided the deeply sampled blood TCRbeta repertoires that made up the dataset. The sample metadata nearly always contained a de-identified subject ID, COVID-19 status, age in years and sex. The repertoires were released in a freely available public database intended as a resource for research on the immune response to SARS-CoV-2. HLA class I and class II types, where available, came from metadata supplied by the sample provider rather than from assay-based typing.

The collaborating institutions used their own protocols to collect whole blood in K2EDTA tubes. Collaborator samples were shipped for TCRbeta analysis as frozen whole blood, isolated PBMCs, or DNA extracted from either sample type. TCRbeta CDR3 regions were amplified from genomic DNA by means of the immunoSEQ Assay, a bias-controlled multiplex PCR. For the original study's pipeline: The number of nucleated cells in each sample was estimated by amplification of reference gene primers within the assay. Sequence reads were collapsed and filtered to measure the absolute abundance of every unique TCRbeta CDR3 rearrangement. For each sample, productive Simpson clonality was calculated as the square root of Simpson's diversity index over productive rearrangements. This is the immuneACCESS table as TCRdb keeps it, with only in-frame sequences that have V and J called. A part of the clones is gone; compared with another copy, unresolved V genes explain less than half, and the rest is unexplained. V and J calls and clone size are those listed in that table; D and trimming were worked out from the DNA. For this sample there are 50,000 to 60,000 clones; 90% to 95% appear just once. The top ten constitute roughly 10% of the sample.

There are 15 amino acids in the CDR3, from cysteine to phenylalanine inclusive. The entry retains the CDR3 DNA only, 45 bases that are in frame from base 1. CDR1 and CDR2 are drawn from the germline V gene: SGHVS, FQNEAQ. The V end gives up 5 bases and the J end 7 bases, leaving 8 bases in the junction not matched to a gene. Beyond this particular receptor, the publication reports: How much clinical and demographic metadata was included differed by source and by participant, and the metadata was provided uncurated.

As concerns this clone: The specificity of this receptor is unknown. No base qualities exist here, and no much larger clone lies one base off it.

The source material was peripheral blood. The origin of this receptor is a woman older than 75 with acute or convalescent COVID-19. The chain employs TRBV7-8 and TRBJ1-6; TRBD1 aligns with 7 central bases. Here the CDR3 is given as CASSVRDSRNSPLHF. The DNA sequence follows: TGTGCCAGCAGCGTCCGGGACAGCCGAAATTCACCCCTCCACTTT.